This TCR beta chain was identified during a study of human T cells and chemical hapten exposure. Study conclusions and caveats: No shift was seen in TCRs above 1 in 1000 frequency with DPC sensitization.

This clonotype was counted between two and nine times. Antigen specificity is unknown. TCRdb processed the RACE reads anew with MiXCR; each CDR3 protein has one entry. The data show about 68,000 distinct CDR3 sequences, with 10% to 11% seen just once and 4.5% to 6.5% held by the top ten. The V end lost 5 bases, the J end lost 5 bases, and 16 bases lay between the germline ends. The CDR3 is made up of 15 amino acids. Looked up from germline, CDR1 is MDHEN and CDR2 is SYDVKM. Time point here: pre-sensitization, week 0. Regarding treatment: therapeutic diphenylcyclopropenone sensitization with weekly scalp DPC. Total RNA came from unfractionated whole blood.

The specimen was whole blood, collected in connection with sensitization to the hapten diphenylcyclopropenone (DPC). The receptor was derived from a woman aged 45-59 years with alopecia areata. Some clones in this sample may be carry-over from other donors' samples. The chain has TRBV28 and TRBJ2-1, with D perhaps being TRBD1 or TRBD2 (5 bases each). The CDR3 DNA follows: TGTGCCAGCAGTCCTGAGGGACCGGGCCACAATGAGCAGTTCTTC. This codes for CASSPEGPGHNEQFF.